This T cell receptor beta chain was recorded in a study of T cell responses to AZD1222 COVID-19 vaccine (dated by TCRdb to the early 2020s). Regarding the research as a whole: AZD1222 recipients whose second dose came at about 4 weeks and those whose second dose came at about 12 weeks were combined into one group, since spike-specific TCR depth and breadth did not differ between the two schedules. TCR sequencing was performed for about 240 trial participants, of whom about 200 were given two doses of AZD1222 and approximately 26 were given two doses of MenACWY control vaccine. Enrollment into the trials was organized by age into subgroups of 18-55, 56-69 and 70-plus years, and those subgroups contained roughly 150, 30 and 60 TCR-sequenced participants, respectively. What the authors observed across the whole study: After two AZD1222 doses, spike-specific TCR breadth and depth were significantly higher than at day 0 and than in MenACWY recipients. Only five to seven AZD1222 recipients were SARS-CoV-2 seropositive at baseline, limiting conclusions about previously exposed vaccinees. The 56-69-year group was small, and its depth increase did not reach significance, likely because of low power. Participants were mostly white British, with more females than males. The authors suggested clonal diversity may have been underestimated. Because no samples from the day 14 peak response were available, repertoires could be characterized only after the peak T cell response. Epitopes outside the regions mutated in the B.1.351 and B.1.1.7 variants were reportedly recognized by nearly half of the unique spike-specific TCRs. The vaccine-associated CD4 TCRs covered the entire spike protein, and the dominant responses fell in regions 160-218 and 743-854.

Details on this clone: This receptor's antigen is unknown. No base quality information exists; no much larger clone differs at one position.

Including the terminal cysteine and phenylalanine, the CDR3 comprises 14 residues. Just the 42-base CDR3 DNA is kept, in frame starting at base 1. CDR1 and CDR2 (SGDLS, YYNGEE) derive from the germline V gene. V is reduced by 3 bases and J by 3 bases, leaving a spacing of 9 bases between them. The CDR3 regions of human TCRbeta chains were subjected to immunosequencing. Per the original workflow: TCRs in the repertoires were matched against a reference library of SARS-CoV-2-specific TCRs that had been generated with the MIRA antigen-specificity platform. Breadth was defined as the fraction of unique TCRs that were SARS-CoV-2-associated, and depth was defined as the fraction of total T cells that were SARS-CoV-2-associated. Each spike-specific TCR was assigned to its reactive spike region and to a CD4 or CD8 class using the MIRA data. Log10-transformed breadth and depth values were compared by one-way ANOVA with Sidak's multiple comparisons tests. What TCRdb holds here is the immuneACCESS table cut down to in-frame rearrangements. Part of the clones is not present; checked against another copy, under half of the missing clones reflect an unresolved V gene, and the others are unexplained. That table supplies the V and J calls and clone size; D and trimming were determined from the DNA. This sample has 75,000 to 100,000 clones in its table, and 86% of those were observed once. In total, the top ten clones hold just under 6.5% of the sample.

The meaning of the sample's time point label: baseline before first vaccination. Vaccinee samples came from UK trials COV001 and COV002, including a single-blind randomized controlled phase 2/3 trial of AZD1222 (ChAdOx1 nCoV-19) in healthy adults. For TCRbeta chain sequencing, PBMC samples from trial participants were taken at day 0 and at day 28 after the second dose. In this chain, TRBV9 is recombined with TRBJ2-2; the D element could tentatively be TRBD1 or TRBD2, as 6 bases agree for each. The sample in question was peripheral blood, obtained on day 0 of AZD1222 vaccination. This receptor was obtained from an adult in good health. The CDR3 region reads CASSERGDTGELFF. The DNA sequence follows: TGTGCCAGCAGCGAGAGGGGGGACACCGGGGAGCTGTTTTTT.